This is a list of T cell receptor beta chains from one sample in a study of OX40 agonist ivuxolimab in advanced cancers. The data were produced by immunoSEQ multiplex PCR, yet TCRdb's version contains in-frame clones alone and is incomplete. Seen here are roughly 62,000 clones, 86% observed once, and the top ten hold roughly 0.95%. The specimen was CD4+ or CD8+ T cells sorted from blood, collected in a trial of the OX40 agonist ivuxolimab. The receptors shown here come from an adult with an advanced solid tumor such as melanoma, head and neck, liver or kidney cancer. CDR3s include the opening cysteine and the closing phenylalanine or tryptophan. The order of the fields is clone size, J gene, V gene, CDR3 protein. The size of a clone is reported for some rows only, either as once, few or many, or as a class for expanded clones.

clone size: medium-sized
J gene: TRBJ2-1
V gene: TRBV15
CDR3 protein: CATSRDRRGGYWNEQFF

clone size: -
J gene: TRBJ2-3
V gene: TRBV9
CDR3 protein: CASSESGHSTDTQYF

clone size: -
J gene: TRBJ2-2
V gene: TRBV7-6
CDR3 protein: CASSSHSRGTGELFF

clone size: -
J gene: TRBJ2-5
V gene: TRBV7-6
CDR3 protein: CASSLSYLDGGETQYF

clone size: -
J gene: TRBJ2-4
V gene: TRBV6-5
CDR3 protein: CASGEGQGNIQYF

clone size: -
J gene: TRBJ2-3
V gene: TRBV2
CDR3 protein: CASSVRLAGSTYGTDTQYF

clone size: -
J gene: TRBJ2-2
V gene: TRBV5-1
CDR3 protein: CASSWTSGYTGELFF

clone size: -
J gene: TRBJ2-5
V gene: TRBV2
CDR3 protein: CASSESPGTETQYF

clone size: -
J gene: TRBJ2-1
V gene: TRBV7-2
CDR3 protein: CASSLVTGLSNEQFF

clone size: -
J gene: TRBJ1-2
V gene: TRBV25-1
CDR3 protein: CASSEKGRNYGYTF

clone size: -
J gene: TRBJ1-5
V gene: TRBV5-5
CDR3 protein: CASSSTGAQPQHF

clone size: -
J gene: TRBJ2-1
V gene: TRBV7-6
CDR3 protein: CASSLSFRGRNNEQFF

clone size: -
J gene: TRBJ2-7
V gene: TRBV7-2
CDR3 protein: CASSLMPAGGYEQYF

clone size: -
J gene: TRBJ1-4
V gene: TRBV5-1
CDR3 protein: CASSLVGARDEKLFF

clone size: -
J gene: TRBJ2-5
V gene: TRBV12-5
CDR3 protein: CASPRTAQETQYF

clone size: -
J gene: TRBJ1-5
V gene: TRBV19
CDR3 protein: CASSYRETNQPQHF

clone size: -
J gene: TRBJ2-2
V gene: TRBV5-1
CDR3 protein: CASSLTGGNTGELFF

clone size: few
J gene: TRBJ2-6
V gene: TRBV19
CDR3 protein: CASKWGSGANVLTF

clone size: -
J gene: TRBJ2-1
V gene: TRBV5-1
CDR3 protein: CASSLTGEYYNEQFF

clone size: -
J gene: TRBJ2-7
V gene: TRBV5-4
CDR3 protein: CASSLLDEQYF

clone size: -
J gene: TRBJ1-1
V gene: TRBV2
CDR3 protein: CVSKLNTEAFF

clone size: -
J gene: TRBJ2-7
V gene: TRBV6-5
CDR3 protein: CASRSPGGGWWEQYF

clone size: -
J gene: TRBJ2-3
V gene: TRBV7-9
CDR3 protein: CASSFAGGIDTQYF

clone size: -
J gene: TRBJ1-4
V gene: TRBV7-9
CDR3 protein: CASSLREGFEKLFF

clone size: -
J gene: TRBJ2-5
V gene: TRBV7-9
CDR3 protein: CASSSGGRGETQYF

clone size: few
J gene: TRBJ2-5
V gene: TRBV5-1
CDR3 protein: CASSPTQETQYF

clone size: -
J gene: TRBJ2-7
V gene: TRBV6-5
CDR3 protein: CASSYSWGYEQYF

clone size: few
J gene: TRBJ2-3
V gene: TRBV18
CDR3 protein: CASSSRGGTDTQYF

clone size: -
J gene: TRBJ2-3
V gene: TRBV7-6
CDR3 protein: CASSLSTDTQYF

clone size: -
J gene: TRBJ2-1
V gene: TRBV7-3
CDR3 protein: CASSLLGVSEQFF

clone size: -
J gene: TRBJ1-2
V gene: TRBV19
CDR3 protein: CASSIDYRVNYGYTF

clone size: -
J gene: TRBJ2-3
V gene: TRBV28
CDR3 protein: CASSLVGADTQYF

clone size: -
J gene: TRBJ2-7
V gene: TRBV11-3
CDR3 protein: CASSLDGTYEQYF

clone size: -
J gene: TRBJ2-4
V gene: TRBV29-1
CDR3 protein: CSKREGFKNIQYF

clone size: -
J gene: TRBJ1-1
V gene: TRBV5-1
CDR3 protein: CASSLPGVVAEAFF

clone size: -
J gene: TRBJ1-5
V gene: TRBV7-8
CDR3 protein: CASSLGRPLDQPQHF

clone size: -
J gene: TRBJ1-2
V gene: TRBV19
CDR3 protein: CATNTGDLSNYGYTF

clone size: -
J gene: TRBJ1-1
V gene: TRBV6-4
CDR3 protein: CASRAGTEAFF

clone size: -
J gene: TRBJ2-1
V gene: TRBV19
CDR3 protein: CASSIPQGAYNEQFF

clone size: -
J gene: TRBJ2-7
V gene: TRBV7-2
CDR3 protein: CASSLGTGPYEQYF

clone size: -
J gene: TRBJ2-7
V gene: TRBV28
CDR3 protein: CASTSGAAGGTYEQYF

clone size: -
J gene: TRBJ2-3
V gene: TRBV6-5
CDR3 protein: CASSYLGDTQYF

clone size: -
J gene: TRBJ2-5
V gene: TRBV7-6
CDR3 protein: CASSLAWSGGPQTQYF

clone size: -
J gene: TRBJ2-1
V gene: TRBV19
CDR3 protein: CASSILGLAGTHYNEQFF

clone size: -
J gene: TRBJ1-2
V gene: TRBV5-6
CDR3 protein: CASSLTGAYGYTF

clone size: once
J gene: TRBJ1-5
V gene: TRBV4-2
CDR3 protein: CASSQQQSRPPQHF

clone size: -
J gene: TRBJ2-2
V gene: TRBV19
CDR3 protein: CASSTYGVGELFF

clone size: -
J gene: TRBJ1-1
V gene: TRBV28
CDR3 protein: CASSTGQVLVEAFF

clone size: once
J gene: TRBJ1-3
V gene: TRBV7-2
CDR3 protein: CASSSGENSGNTIYF

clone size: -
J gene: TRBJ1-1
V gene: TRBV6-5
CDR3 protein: CASRPGRRYTEAFF

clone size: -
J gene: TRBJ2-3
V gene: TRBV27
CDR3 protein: CASSSTSTDTQYF

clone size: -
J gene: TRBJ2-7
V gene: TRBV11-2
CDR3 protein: CASSPLEGGSGSSYEQYF

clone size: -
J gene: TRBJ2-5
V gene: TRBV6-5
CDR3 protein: CASSYSSFQETQYF

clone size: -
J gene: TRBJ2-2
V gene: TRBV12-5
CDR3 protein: CASEKSTGELFF